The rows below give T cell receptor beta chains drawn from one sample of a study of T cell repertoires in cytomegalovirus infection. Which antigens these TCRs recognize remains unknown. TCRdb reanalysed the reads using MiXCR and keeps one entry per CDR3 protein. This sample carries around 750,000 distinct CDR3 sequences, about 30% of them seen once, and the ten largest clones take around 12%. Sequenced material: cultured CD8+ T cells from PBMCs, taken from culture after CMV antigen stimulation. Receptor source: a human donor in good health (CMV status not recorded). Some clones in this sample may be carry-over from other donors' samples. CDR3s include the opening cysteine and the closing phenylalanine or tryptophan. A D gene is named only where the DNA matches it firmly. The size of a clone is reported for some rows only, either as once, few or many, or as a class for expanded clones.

cdr3_nt: TGTGCCAGCAGTGGAACACCGAACACTGAAGCTTTCTTT
cdr3_aa: CASSGTPNTEAFF
v_call: TRBV6-2/TRBV6-3
clone_size: -
d_call: -
j_call: TRBJ1-1

cdr3_nt: TGTGCCAGCAGCTTAGGGGGTAGGGAGACCCAGTACTTC
cdr3_aa: CASSLGGRETQYF
v_call: TRBV27
clone_size: many
d_call: -
j_call: TRBJ2-5

cdr3_nt: TGTGCCAGCAGCTTAGGCAGGGCTGATTCACCCCTCCACTTT
cdr3_aa: CASSLGRADSPLHF
v_call: TRBV7-2
clone_size: -
d_call: -
j_call: TRBJ1-6

cdr3_nt: TGTGCCAGCAGTTCTGGGACTAGCGGGGACAATGAGCAGTTCTTC
cdr3_aa: CASSSGTSGDNEQFF
v_call: TRBV11-1
clone_size: many
d_call: TRBD2
j_call: TRBJ2-1

cdr3_nt: TGCAGTGCCGACGGGCCGCCCCAGCATTTT
cdr3_aa: CSADGPPQHF
v_call: TRBV20-1
clone_size: -
d_call: -
j_call: TRBJ1-5

cdr3_nt: TGTGCCAGCAGCCCCCGGACAGGGAATGGAAACATTCAGTACTTC
cdr3_aa: CASSPRTGNGNIQYF
v_call: TRBV9
clone_size: -
d_call: TRBD1
j_call: TRBJ2-4

cdr3_nt: TGTGCCAGCAGCGTAGAAACAGGTTGGTCTGGGGCCAACGTCCTGACTTTC
cdr3_aa: CASSVETGWSGANVLTF
v_call: TRBV9
clone_size: -
d_call: -
j_call: TRBJ2-6

cdr3_nt: TGTGCCAGCAGCCCCCCGGGGGACGATGAGCAGTTCTTC
cdr3_aa: CASSPPGDDEQFF
v_call: TRBV5-4
clone_size: -
d_call: -
j_call: TRBJ2-1

cdr3_nt: TGTGCCAGCAGCTTGGCGGGGACTAGCGGGGGGCTCTCCTACGAGCAGTACTTC
cdr3_aa: CASSLAGTSGGLSYEQYF
v_call: TRBV5-4
clone_size: few
d_call: TRBD2
j_call: TRBJ2-7

cdr3_nt: TGCGCCAGCAGCCAAGTTTCGGGGGGAGACCAGCCCCAGCATTTT
cdr3_aa: CASSQVSGGDQPQHF
v_call: TRBV4-1
clone_size: -
d_call: -
j_call: TRBJ1-5

cdr3_nt: TGTGCCAGCAGGCTGGACAGTTTCAGCACAGATACGCAGTATTTT
cdr3_aa: CASRLDSFSTDTQYF
v_call: TRBV28
clone_size: -
d_call: -
j_call: TRBJ2-3

cdr3_nt: TGTGCCAGCAGACCGACGCAGTACAATGAGCAGTTCTTC
cdr3_aa: CASRPTQYNEQFF
v_call: TRBV5-6
clone_size: -
d_call: -
j_call: TRBJ2-1

cdr3_nt: TGTGCCACCTTGGACAGGCAAGCTAACTATGGCTACACCTTC
cdr3_aa: CATLDRQANYGYTF
v_call: TRBV6-1
clone_size: -
d_call: TRBD1
j_call: TRBJ1-2

cdr3_nt: TGCGCCAGCAGACCTGGCCGAGGGGGATTCGGGGAGCTGTTTTTT
cdr3_aa: CASRPGRGGFGELFF
v_call: TRBV5-1
clone_size: -
d_call: -
j_call: TRBJ2-2

cdr3_nt: TGTGCCAGCAGTGAAGCCGGTTGGGGTGGGAACATTCAGTACTTC
cdr3_aa: CASSEAGWGGNIQYF
v_call: TRBV6-1
clone_size: few
d_call: -
j_call: TRBJ2-4

cdr3_nt: TGTGCCAGTAGTATAAGGGCCGGCGGGGAGACCCAGTACTTC
cdr3_aa: CASSIRAGGETQYF
v_call: TRBV19
clone_size: -
d_call: -
j_call: TRBJ2-5

cdr3_nt: TGTGCCAGCAGGGGGGCGACCCTTTCTATGTACACTGAAGCTTTCTTT
cdr3_aa: CASRGATLSMYTEAFF
v_call: TRBV12-3/TRBV12-4
clone_size: -
d_call: -
j_call: TRBJ1-1

cdr3_nt: TGTGCCAGCAGCTTAGGGGACACAGGTACCGGGGAGCTGTTTTTT
cdr3_aa: CASSLGDTGTGELFF
v_call: TRBV7-6
clone_size: -
d_call: -
j_call: TRBJ2-2

cdr3_nt: TGTGCCAGCAGTCCCCGGGCGGGGGGATACAATGAGCAGTTCTTC
cdr3_aa: CASSPRAGGYNEQFF
v_call: TRBV12-3/TRBV12-4
clone_size: -
d_call: TRBD2
j_call: TRBJ2-1

cdr3_nt: TGTGCCAGCAGTTTCGGGACAGAGGGGACCCAGTACTTC
cdr3_aa: CASSFGTEGTQYF
v_call: TRBV12-3/TRBV12-4
clone_size: -
d_call: TRBD1
j_call: TRBJ2-5

cdr3_nt: TGTGCCAGCAGGTCTAGCGGGGGAGTCTACAATGAGCAGTTCTTC
cdr3_aa: CASRSSGGVYNEQFF
v_call: TRBV6-5
clone_size: -
d_call: TRBD2
j_call: TRBJ2-1

cdr3_nt: TGCGCCAGCAGCCAGGGACAGTTAAATCAGCCCCAGCATTTT
cdr3_aa: CASSQGQLNQPQHF
v_call: TRBV4-1
clone_size: many
d_call: TRBD1
j_call: TRBJ1-5

cdr3_nt: TGCGCCAGCAGCCAGGACCGGGGGGGAGGATCACCCCTCCACTTT
cdr3_aa: CASSQDRGGGSPLHF
v_call: TRBV4-3
clone_size: -
d_call: -
j_call: TRBJ1-6

cdr3_nt: TGTGCCAGTAGTATCCCGATGAACACTGAAGCTTTCTTT
cdr3_aa: CASSIPMNTEAFF
v_call: TRBV19
clone_size: few
d_call: -
j_call: TRBJ1-1

cdr3_nt: TGTGCCATCAGTGACTCGGGGACCACAGGTCAGCCCCAGCATTTT
cdr3_aa: CAISDSGTTGQPQHF
v_call: TRBV10-3
clone_size: many
d_call: -
j_call: TRBJ1-5

cdr3_nt: TGTGCCAGCAGTTACACGACTAGGAACAATGAGCAGTTCTTC
cdr3_aa: CASSYTTRNNEQFF
v_call: TRBV6-6
clone_size: -
d_call: -
j_call: TRBJ2-1

cdr3_nt: TGTGCCAGCAGCTCAAGATATTACGAGCAGTACTTC
cdr3_aa: CASSSRYYEQYF
v_call: TRBV7-8
clone_size: -
d_call: -
j_call: TRBJ2-7

cdr3_nt: TGTGCCAGCAGCTTTAACCCCGGGACAGAGATGAACACTGAAGCTTTCTTT
cdr3_aa: CASSFNPGTEMNTEAFF
v_call: TRBV7-9
clone_size: -
d_call: TRBD1
j_call: TRBJ1-1

cdr3_nt: TGTGCCAGCAGCTTAGCGCCCCTAGTGGGGGACCCAGGGACCCAGTACTTC
cdr3_aa: CASSLAPLVGDPGTQYF
v_call: TRBV7-6
clone_size: once
d_call: -
j_call: TRBJ2-5

cdr3_nt: TGTGCCAGCAGCTTAGAAAGGGGAACCGGGGAGCTGTTTTTT
cdr3_aa: CASSLERGTGELFF
v_call: TRBV11-3
clone_size: -
d_call: -
j_call: TRBJ2-2

cdr3_nt: TGTGCCAGCAGCCACCTTGACAGATTCCAAGAGACCCAGTACTTC
cdr3_aa: CASSHLDRFQETQYF
v_call: TRBV3-1
clone_size: few
d_call: -
j_call: TRBJ2-5

cdr3_nt: TGTGCCAGCAGTCCAGGAGGGGGCTCCCGGCCCCAGCATTTT
cdr3_aa: CASSPGGGSRPQHF
v_call: TRBV27
clone_size: -
d_call: TRBD1
j_call: TRBJ1-5

cdr3_nt: TGTGCCAGCAGCTTATGGAGGGACGCGGCGGGCACTGAAGCTTTCTTT
cdr3_aa: CASSLWRDAAGTEAFF
v_call: TRBV7-8
clone_size: many
d_call: -
j_call: TRBJ1-1